This TCR beta chain was captured in a study of yellow fever vaccine responses in identical twins (dated by TCRdb to 2017 to 2018). Turning to the overall study: In the study, vaccine-responding T cell clones were precisely tracked in identical twins. General findings and caveats noted by the study authors: The T cell response to vaccination in identical twins was reported by the authors to appear partly convergent and partly personalized.

Per the germline V gene, SGHAT is the CDR1 and FQNNGV is the CDR2. V is reduced by 1 base and J by 1 base, leaving a spacing of 9 bases between them. Including cysteine and phenylalanine, the CDR3 has 15 amino acids. This entry keeps only the CDR3 DNA: 45 bases, framed from base 1. Of note for this clonotype: Its antigen has not been determined. Base quality data are lacking; no much larger clone is found one base away.

Preparation of the library involved RT-PCR. Sequencer: Illumina HiSeq 2500. In TCRdb, the public reads were trimmed at Q25 with fastp and aligned with MiXCR, with productive beta chains retained. Each CDR3 protein appears once, grouped with its most common genes and DNA. The sample data list under 25,000 distinct CDR3 sequences, and approximately 72% of these were observed just once. The ten largest clones take up roughly 2.4% of the sample. The V and J genes are TRBV11-2 and TRBJ2-3; no D segment can be confidently identified. The starting material was T cells from blood (PBMCs), unsorted or a sorted subset (not recorded which), obtained before or after yellow fever vaccination (not recorded which). The sequence derives from a woman younger than 35 who received the yellow fever vaccine. Donor details come from another sample of the same person, matched by shared clones. The nucleotide sequence is TGTGCCAGCAGCTTAGTTGGCAGCCGCACAGATACGCAGTATTTT. This translates into CASSLVGSRTDTQYF.